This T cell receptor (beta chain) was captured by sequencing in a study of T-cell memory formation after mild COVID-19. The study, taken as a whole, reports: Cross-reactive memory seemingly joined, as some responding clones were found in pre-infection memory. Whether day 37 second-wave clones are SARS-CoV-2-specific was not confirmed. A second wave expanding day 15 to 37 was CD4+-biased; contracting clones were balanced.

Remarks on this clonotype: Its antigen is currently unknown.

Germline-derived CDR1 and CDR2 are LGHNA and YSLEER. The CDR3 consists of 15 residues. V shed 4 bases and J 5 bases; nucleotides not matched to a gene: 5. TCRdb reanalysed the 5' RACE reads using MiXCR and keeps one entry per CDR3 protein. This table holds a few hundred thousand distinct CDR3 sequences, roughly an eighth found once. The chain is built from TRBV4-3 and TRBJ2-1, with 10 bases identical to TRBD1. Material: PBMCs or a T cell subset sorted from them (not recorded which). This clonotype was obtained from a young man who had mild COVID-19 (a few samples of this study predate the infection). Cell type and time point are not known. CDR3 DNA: TGCGCCAGCAGCCTAGGACAGGGGGTCAACAATGAGCAGTTCTTC. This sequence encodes CASSLGQGVNNEQFF.